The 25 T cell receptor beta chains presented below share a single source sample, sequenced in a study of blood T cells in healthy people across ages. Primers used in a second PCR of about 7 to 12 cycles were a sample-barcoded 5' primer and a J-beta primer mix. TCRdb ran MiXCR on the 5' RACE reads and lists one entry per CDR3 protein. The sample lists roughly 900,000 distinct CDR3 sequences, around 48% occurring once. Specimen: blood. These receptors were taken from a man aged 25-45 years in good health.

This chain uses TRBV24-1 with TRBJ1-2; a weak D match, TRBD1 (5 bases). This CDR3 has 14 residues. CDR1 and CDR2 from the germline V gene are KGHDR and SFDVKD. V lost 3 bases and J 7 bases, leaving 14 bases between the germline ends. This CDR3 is CATSDGGLRFGYTF. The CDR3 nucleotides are TGTGCCACCAGTGATGGGGGGTTACGTTTTGGCTACACCTTC.

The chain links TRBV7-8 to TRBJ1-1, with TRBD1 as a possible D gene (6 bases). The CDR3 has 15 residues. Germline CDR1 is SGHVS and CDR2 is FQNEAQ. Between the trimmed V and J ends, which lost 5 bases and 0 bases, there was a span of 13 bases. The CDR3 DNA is TGTGCCAGCAGCCAAATCGGACAGATGAACACTGAAGCTTTCTTT. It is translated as CASSQIGQMNTEAFF.

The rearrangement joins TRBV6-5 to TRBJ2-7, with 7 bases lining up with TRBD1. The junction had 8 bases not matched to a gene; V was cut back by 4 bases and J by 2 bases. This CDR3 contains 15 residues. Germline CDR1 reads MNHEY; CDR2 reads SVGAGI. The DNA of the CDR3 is TGTGCCAGCAGTTCTAACCCCGGGACAGCCTACGAGCAGTACTTC. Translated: CASSSNPGTAYEQYF.

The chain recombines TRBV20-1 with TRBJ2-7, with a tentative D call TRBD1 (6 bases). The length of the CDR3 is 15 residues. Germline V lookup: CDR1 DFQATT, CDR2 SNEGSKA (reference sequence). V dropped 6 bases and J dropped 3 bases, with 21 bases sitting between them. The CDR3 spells CSASGGLVGNYEQYF. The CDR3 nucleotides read TGCAGTGCCAGTGGGGGCCTAGTAGGGAACTACGAGCAGTACTTC.

The CDR3 reads CASSGLSKEGSYEQYF. The CDR3 nucleotides are TGTGCCAGCAGTGGACTATCTAAGGAGGGATCCTACGAGCAGTACTTC. The gene calls are TRBV6-1 and TRBJ2-5; a possible D gene is TRBD2 (6 bases). Judging by the DNA end, TRBJ2-7 fits better; the J call may be wrong. Per the germline V gene, CDR1 is MNHNS and CDR2 is SASEGT. The CDR3 loop spans 16 amino acids.

CDR3 sequence (DNA): TGCAGCGTTGCAGAGACAGGGGGCGTCGAGCAGTACTTC. Protein sequence: CSVAETGGVEQYF. The V call is TRBV29-1, the J call TRBJ2-7, with 10 bases matching TRBD1. Looked up from germline, CDR1 is SQVTM and CDR2 is ANQGSEA. The CDR3 spans 13 residues. The J segment lost 6 bases and the V segment lost 4 bases, leaving 6 bases of the junction unmatched.

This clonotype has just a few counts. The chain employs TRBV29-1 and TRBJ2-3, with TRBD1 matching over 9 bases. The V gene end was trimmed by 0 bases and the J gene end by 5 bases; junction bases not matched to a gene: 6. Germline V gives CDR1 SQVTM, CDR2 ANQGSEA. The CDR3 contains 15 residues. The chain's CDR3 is CSVEDGTGRVDTQYF. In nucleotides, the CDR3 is TGCAGCGTTGAAGACGGGACAGGGCGGGTAGATACGCAGTATTTT.

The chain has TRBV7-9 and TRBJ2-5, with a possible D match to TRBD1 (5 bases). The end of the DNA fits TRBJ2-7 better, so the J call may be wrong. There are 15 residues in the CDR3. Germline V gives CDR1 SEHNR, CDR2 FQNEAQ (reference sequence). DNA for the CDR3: TGTGCCAGCAGCTTATTTGGCAGGGAAGGTTACGAGCAGTACTTC. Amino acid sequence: CASSLFGREGYEQYF.

CDR3 loop: CSAGLAAYNEQYF. Here the CDR3 DNA reads TGCAGTGCTGGCCTAGCGGCGTACAATGAGCAGTACTTC. The genes are TRBV29-1 and TRBJ2-1, with 7 nucleotides matching TRBD2. The DNA end is more similar to TRBJ2-7, so the J call may be wrong. Germline V gene lookup returns CDR1 SQVTM and CDR2 ANQGSEA. This CDR3 has 13 residues.

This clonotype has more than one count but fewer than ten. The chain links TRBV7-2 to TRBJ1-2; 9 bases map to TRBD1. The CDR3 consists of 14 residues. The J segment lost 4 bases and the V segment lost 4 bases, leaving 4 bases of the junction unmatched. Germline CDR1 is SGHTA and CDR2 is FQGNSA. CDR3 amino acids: CASSSRDRVYGYTF. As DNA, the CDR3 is TGTGCCAGCAGCTCCCGGGACAGGGTCTATGGCTACACCTTC.

The CDR3 region has the DNA TGTGCCAGCAGCGCTCACGGGTGGACAGGCTGCTATGGCTACACCTTC. Translated, it gives CASSAHGWTGCYGYTF. The rearrangement joins TRBV21-1 to TRBJ1-2; the table names TRBD1, a call not compared with the DNA. TRBV21-1 is a known pseudogene. The CDR3 is 16 residues long.

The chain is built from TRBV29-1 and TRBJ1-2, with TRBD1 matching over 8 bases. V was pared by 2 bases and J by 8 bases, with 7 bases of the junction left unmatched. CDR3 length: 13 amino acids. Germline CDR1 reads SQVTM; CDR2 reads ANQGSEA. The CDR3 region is CSVESQGARGYTF. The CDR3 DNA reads TGCAGCGTTGAAAGTCAGGGGGCTCGGGGCTACACCTTC.

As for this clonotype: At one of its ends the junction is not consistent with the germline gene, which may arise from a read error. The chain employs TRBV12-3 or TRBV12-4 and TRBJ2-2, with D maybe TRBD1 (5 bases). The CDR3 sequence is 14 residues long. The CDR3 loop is CASRLGANTGELFF. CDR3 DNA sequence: TGTGCCAGCAGATTAGGGGCAAACACCGGGGAGCTGTTTTTT.

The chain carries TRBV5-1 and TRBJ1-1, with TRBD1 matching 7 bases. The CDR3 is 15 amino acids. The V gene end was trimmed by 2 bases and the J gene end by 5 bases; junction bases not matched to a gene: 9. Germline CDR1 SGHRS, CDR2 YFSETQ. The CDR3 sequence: CASSFRTGESTEAFF. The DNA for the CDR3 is TGCGCCAGCAGCTTTAGAACAGGGGAATCGACTGAAGCTTTCTTT.

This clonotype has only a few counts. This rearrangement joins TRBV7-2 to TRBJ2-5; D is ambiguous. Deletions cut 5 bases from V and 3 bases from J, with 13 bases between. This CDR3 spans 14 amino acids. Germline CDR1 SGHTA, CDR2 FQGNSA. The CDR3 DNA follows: TGTGCCAGCAGCCGAGACCTAAACAAAGAGACCCAGTACTTC. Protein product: CASSRDLNKETQYF.

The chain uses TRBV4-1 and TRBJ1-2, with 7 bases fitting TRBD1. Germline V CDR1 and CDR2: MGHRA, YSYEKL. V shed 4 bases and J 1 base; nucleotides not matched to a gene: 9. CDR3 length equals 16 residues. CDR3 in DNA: TGCGCCAGCAGCCTTCGTTCCCGGGACAGTAACTATGGCTACACCTTC. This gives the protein CASSLRSRDSNYGYTF.

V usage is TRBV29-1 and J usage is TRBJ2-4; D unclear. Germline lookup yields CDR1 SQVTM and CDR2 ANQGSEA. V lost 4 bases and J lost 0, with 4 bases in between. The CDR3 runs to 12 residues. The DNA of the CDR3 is TGCAGCGTTGGGGAAGCCAAAAACATTCAGTACTTC. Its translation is CSVGEAKNIQYF.

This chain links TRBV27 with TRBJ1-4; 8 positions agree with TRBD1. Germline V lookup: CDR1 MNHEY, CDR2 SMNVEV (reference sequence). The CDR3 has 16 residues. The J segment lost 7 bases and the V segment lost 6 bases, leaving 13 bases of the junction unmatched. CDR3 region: CASRRTPGQDTEKLFF. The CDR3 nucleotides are TGTGCCAGCAGACGCACACCGGGACAGGATACTGAAAAACTGTTTTTT.

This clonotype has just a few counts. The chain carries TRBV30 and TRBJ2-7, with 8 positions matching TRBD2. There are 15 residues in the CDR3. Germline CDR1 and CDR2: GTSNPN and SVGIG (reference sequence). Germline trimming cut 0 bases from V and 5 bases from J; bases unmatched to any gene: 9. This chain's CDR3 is CAWSVGLAGFDEQYF. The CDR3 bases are TGTGCCTGGAGTGTAGGGCTAGCGGGTTTCGACGAGCAGTACTTC.

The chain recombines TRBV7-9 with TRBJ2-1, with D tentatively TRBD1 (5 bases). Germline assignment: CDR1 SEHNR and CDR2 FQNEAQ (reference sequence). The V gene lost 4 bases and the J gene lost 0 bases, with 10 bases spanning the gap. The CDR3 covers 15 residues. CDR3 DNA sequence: TGTGCCAGCAGCTCCCACAGGAGCTCCTACAATGAGCAGTTCTTC. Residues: CASSSHRSSYNEQFF. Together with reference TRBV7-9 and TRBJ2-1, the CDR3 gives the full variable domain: DTGVSQNPRHKITKRGQNVTFRCDPISEHNRLYWYRQTLGQGPEFLTYFQNEAQLEKSRLLSDRFSAERPKGSFSTLEIQRTEQGDSAMYLCASSSHRSSYNEQFFGPGTRLTVL.

CDR3 in DNA: TGCAGTGCCCCGAAAGGGGGCGGGTACGAGCAGTACTTC. Residues: CSAPKGGGYEQYF. The chain links TRBV20-1 to TRBJ2-5, with 7 bases that match TRBD1. The DNA end lines up better with TRBJ2-7; the J call may be wrong. Germline-derived CDR1 and CDR2 are DFQATT and SNEGSKA (reference sequence). The CDR3 consists of 13 residues.

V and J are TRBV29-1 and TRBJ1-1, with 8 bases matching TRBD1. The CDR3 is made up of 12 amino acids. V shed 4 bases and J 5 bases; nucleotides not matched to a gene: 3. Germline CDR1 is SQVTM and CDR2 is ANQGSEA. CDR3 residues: CSVGQGKTEAFF. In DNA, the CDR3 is TGCAGCGTTGGACAGGGGAAGACTGAAGCTTTCTTT.

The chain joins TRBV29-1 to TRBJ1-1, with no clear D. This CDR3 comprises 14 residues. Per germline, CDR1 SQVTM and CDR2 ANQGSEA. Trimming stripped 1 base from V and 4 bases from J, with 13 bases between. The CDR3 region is CSVEVPGFTTEAFF. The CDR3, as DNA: TGCAGCGTTGAAGTCCCGGGGTTCACCACTGAAGCTTTCTTT.

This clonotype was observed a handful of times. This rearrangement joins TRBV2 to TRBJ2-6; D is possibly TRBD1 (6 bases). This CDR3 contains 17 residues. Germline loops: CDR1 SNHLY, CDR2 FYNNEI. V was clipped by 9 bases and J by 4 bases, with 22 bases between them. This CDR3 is CASPAGDMSQGANVLTF. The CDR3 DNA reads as TGTGCCAGTCCGGCCGGGGACATGTCGCAAGGGGCCAACGTCCTGACTTTC.

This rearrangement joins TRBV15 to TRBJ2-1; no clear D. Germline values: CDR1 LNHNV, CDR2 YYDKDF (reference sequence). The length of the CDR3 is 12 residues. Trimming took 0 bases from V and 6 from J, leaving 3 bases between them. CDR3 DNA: TGTGCCACCAGCAGAGATGGCAATGAGCAGTTCTTC. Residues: CATSRDGNEQFF.